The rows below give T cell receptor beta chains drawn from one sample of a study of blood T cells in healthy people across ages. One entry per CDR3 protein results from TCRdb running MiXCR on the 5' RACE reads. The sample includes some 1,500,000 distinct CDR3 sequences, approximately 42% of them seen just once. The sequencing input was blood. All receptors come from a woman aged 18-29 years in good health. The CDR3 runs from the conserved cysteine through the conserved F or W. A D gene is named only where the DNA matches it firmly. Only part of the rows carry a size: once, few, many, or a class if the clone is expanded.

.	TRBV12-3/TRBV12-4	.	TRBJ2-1	TGTGCCAGCGACTACCGGGGGCCCTCCTACAATGAGCAGTTCTTC	CASDYRGPSYNEQFF
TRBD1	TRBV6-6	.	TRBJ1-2	TGTGCCAGCAGTTACGTGCCAGGGGGGGGCTATGGCTACACCTTC	CASSYVPGGGYGYTF
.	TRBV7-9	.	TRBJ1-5	TGTGCCAGCAGCTTAGTGTGGGCAGGGCGCAATCAGCCCCAGCATTTT	CASSLVWAGRNQPQHF
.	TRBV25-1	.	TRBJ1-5	TGTGCCAGCAGCACAGGCTACGGCAATCAGCCCCAGCATTTT	CASSTGYGNQPQHF
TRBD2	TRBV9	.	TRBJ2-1	TGTGCCAGCAGCGTACTAGCGGGGGGTAGGTACAATGAGCAGTTCTTC	CASSVLAGGRYNEQFF
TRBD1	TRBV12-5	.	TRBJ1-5	TGTGCTAGTGGATCCGGACAGGGCGATAATCAGCCCCAGCATTTT	CASGSGQGDNQPQHF
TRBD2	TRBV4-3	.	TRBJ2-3	TGCGCCAGCAGCCAAGATGGGACTAGCCTCACAGATACGCAGTATTTT	CASSQDGTSLTDTQYF
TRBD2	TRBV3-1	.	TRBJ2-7	TGTGCCAGCAGAGACGTTAGCGGGAGAGCCTACGAGCAGTACTTC	CASRDVSGRAYEQYF
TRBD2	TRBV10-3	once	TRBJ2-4	TGTGCCATCGGTGACTTGACTAGCGGGGGGGGAAACATTCAGTACTTC	CAIGDLTSGGGNIQYF
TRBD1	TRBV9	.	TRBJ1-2	TGTGCCAGCAGCAAGGCCGGGACAGGCCCCGCTAACTATGGCTACACCTTC	CASSKAGTGPANYGYTF
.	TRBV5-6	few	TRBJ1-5	TGTGCCAGCAGCCGTGACAGACAGCCCCAGCATTTT	CASSRDRQPQHF
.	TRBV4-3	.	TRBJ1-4	TGCGCCAGCAGCCGAAACAGCGTGCGAGACGAAAAACTGTTTTTT	CASSRNSVRDEKLFF
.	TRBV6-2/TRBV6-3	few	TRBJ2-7	TGTGCCAGCATCACGGGGGTAACTCGCGCGGATGAGCAGTACTTC	CASITGVTRADEQYF
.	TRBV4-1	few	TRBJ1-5	TGCGCCAGCAGCCAAGATGCGAGGGTTAGCCTCAATCAGCCCCAGCATTTT	CASSQDARVSLNQPQHF
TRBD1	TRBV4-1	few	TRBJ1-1	TGCGCCAGCAGCTTTCAGTCCAGACAGGGGCTTAACACTGAAGCTTTCTTT	CASSFQSRQGLNTEAFF
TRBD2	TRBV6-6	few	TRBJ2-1	TGTGCCAGCAGTCCCTCTCGGCGGGGGGGGACCTACAATGAGCAGTTCTTC	CASSPSRRGGTYNEQFF
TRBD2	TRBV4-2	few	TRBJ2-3	TGTGCCAGCAGCCAAGAAAGGACCGGACTAGCGGGCTCAGATACGCAGTATTTT	CASSQERTGLAGSDTQYF
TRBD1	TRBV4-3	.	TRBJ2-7	TGCGCCAGCAGCCAAAGGGACAGGGGGGACGAGCAGTACTTC	CASSQRDRGDEQYF
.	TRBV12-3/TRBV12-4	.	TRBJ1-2	TGTGCCAGCAGAAACAAACGGACAAGACGCGGTGGCTACACCTTC	CASRNKRTRRGGYTF
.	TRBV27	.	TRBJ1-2	TGTGCCAGCACCGACAATTCTCATGGCTACACCTTC	CASTDNSHGYTF
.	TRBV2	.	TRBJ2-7	TGTGCCAGCACCGCCTCTGGCTCAGGGTCTGGACCCTACGAGCAGTACTTC	CASTASGSGSGPYEQYF
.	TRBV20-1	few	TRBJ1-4	TGCAGTGCTAGTGGGGGTTCAGGCGAAAAACTGTTTTTT	CSASGGSGEKLFF
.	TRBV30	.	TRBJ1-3	TGTGCCTGGAGTGTTGACGCTACTGGAAACACCATATATTTT	CAWSVDATGNTIYF
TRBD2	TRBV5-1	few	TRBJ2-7	TGCGCCAGCAGCTTACCCGTCGGGACTAGAGACGAGCAGTACTTC	CASSLPVGTRDEQYF
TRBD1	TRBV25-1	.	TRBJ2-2	TGTGCCAGCAGCCCGACAGGGGGCCCCGGGGAGCTGTTTTTT	CASSPTGGPGELFF
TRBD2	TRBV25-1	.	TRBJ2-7	TGTGCCAGCAACAGCGGGTCTAGCGGAAGCTCCTACAATGAGCAGTACTTC	CASNSGSSGSSYNEQYF
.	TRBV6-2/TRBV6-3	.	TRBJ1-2	TGTGCCAGCAGTTACAAGGCGGACTGGAATGGCTGCACCTTC	CASSYKADWNGCTF
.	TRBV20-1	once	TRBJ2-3	TGCAGTGCTAGATGCCTGGGGAAAGATTGCACAGATACGCAGTATTTT	CSARCLGKDCTDTQYF
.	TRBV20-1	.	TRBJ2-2	TGCAGTGCTAGCGGGCAGAGTACCGGGGAGCTGTTTTTT	CSASGQSTGELFF
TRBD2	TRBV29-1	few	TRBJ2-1	TGCAGCGTTGAAGTGACTAGCGGGATTAGCTCCTACAATGAGCAGTTCTTC	CSVEVTSGISSYNEQFF
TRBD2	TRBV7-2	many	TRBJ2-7	TGTGCCAGCAGCTCGGGACTAGCTAACCACGAGCAGTACTTC	CASSSGLANHEQYF
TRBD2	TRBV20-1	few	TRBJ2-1	TGCAGTGTTGGAGACGGGAGGTCCATTGTCAATGAGCAGTTCTTC	CSVGDGRSIVNEQFF
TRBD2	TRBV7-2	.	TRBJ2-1	TGTGCCAGCAGCTTTAGCGGGGCTCTTTCCAATGAGCAGTTCTTC	CASSFSGALSNEQFF
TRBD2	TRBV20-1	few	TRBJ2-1	TGCAGTGCTAGAGAACCTTCTAGCGGTTACAATGAGCAGTTCTTC	CSAREPSSGYNEQFF
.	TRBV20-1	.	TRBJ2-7	TGCAGTGCTAGAGATCGGCTACAGCGAGGGCAGTACTTC	CSARDRLQRGQYF
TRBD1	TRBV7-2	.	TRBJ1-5	TGTGCCAGCAGCTTAGACAGGGGGCTGGGTCAGCCCCAGCATTTT	CASSLDRGLGQPQHF
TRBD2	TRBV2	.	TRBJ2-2	TGTGCCAGCACGCGGGAGAGGTCCGGGGAGCTGTTTTTT	CASTRERSGELFF
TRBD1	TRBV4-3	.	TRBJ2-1	TGCGCCAGCAGCAATACCGGGACAGGGGACAATGAGCAGTTCTTC	CASSNTGTGDNEQFF
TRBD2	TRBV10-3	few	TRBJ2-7	TGTGCCATCAGCCAAAGGCCCAGCGGGGGAGATGAGCAGTACTTC	CAISQRPSGGDEQYF
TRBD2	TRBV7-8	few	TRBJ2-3	TGTGCCAGCAGCTTAAACGCGGGACTAGCGACGAATACGCAGTATTTT	CASSLNAGLATNTQYF
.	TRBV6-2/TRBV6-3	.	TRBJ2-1	TGTGCCAGCAGTTTGACTAGGCCTAATTACAATGAGCAGTTCTTC	CASSLTRPNYNEQFF